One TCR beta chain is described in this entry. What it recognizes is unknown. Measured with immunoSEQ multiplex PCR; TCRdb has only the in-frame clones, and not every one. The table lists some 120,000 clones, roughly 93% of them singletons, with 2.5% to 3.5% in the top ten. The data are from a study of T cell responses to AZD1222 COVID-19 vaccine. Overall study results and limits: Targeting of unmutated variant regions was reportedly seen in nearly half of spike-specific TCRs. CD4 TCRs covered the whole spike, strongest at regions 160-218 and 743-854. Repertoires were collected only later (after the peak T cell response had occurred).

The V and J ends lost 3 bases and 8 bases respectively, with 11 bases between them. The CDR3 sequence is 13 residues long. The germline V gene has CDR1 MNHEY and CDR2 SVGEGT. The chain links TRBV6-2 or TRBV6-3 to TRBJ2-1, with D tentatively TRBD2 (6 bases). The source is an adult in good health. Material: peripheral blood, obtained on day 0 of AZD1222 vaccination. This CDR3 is CASSYSGVDEQFF. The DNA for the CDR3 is TGTGCCAGCAGTTATTCGGGGGTCGATGAGCAGTTCTTC.